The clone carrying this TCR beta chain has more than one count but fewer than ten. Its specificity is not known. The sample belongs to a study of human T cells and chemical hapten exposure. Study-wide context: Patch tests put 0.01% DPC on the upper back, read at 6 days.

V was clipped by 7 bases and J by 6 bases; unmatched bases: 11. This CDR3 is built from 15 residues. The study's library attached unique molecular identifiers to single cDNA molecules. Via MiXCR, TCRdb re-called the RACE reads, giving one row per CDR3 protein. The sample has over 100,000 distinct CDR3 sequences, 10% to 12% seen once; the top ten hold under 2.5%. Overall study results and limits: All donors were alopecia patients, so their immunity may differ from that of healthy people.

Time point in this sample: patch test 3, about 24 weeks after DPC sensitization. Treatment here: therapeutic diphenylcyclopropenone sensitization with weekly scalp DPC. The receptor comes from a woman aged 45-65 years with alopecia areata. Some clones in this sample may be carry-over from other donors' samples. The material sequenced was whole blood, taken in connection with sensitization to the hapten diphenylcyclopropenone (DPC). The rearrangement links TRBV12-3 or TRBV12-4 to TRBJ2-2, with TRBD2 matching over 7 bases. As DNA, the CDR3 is TGTGCCAGCACCTTCACAGCGGGGAGTTCCGGGGAGCTGTTTTTT. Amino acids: CASTFTAGSSGELFF.